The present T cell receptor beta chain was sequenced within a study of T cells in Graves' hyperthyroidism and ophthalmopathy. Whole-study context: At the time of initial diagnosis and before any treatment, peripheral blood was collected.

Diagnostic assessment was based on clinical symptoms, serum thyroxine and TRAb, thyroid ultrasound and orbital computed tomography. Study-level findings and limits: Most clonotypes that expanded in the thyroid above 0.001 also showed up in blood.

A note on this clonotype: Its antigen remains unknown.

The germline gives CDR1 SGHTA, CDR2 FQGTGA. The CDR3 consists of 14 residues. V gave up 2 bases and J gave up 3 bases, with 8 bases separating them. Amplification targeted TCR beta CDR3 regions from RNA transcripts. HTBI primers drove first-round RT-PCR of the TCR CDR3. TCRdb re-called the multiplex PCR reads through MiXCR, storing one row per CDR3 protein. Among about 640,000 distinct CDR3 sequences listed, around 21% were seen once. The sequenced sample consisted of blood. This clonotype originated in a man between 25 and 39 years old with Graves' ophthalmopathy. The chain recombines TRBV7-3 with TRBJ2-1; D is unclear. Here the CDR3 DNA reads TGTGCCAGCAGCTTAGGAGTCGGCTACAATGAGCAGTTCTTC. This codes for CASSLGVGYNEQFF.